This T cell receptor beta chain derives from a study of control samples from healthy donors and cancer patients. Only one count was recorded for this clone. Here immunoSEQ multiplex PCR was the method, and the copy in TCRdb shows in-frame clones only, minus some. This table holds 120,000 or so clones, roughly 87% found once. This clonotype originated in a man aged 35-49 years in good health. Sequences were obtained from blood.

The CDR3 sequence: CASSIELAGSGTDTQYF. The DNA of the CDR3 is TGTGCCAGTAGTATAGAATTAGCGGGTAGTGGCACAGATACGCAGTATTTT. This chain uses TRBV19 with TRBJ2-3; TRBD2 matches at 7 bases. The J segment lost 1 base and the V segment lost 0 bases, leaving 7 bases of the junction unmatched. This CDR3 comprises 17 residues. Germline V lookup: CDR1 LNHDA, CDR2 SQIVND (reference sequence).